Sequencing of this TCR beta chain was carried out in a study of T cell responses to AZD1222 COVID-19 vaccine. Regarding the study as a whole: White British ancestry dominated among donors, who included more females, and clonal diversity was possibly underestimated.

Germline-derived CDR1 and CDR2 are LGHDT and YNNKEL (reference sequence). The CDR3 totals 16 residues. TCRdb's table, derived via immunoSEQ multiplex PCR, lists solely in-frame clones and lacks some. The top ten clones hold about 9.4% of a sample with 55,000 to 80,000 clones, 84% of them seen once. In regard to this clone: Its cognate antigen is unknown. Mismatch with germline at one junction end may stem from a read error.

The clonotype comes from an adult in good health. Sequenced material: peripheral blood, taken on day 0 of AZD1222 vaccination. The chain has TRBV3-1 (or the pseudogene TRBV3-2) and TRBJ2-7, with TRBD1 matching over 7 bases. The CDR3 loop reads CVSRHHDREYPYEQYF. The CDR3 nucleotides are TGTGTCAGCAGACATCACGACAGGGAATATCCCTACGAGCAGTACTTC.